The 18 T cell receptor beta chains given below trace back to one sample, sequenced in a study of blood T cell repertoires in COVID-19 (TCRdb year 2020). The library was prepared using the immunoSEQ multiplex PCR assay. Held by TCRdb, this immuneACCESS table contains in-frame sequences only and omits some clones. Under half of the omission traces to an unresolved V gene where checked; the cause of the rest is unknown. In this sample the table shows over 60,000 clones, roughly 84% of which occur a single time. Approximately 12% of the sample goes to the ten largest clones. The sequenced sample was peripheral blood. The receptor source for this set is a human donor in a cohort sampled during active COVID-19.

This clone has more than one count but fewer than ten. The rearrangement uses TRBV9 and TRBJ2-6, with D hard to call. The CDR3 totals 13 residues. Germline V gene sequence: CDR1 SGDLS, CDR2 YYNGEE. V was clipped by 0 bases and J by 10 bases, with 8 bases between them. The DNA of the CDR3 is TGTGCCAGCAGCGTAGAGTCGAGGAACGTCCTGACTTTC. It codes for CASSVESRNVLTF.

The V and J genes are TRBV28 and TRBJ2-7; 9 nucleotides agree with TRBD1. This CDR3 is built from 13 residues. Germline loops: CDR1 MDHEN, CDR2 SYDVKM. The V gene end was trimmed by 6 bases and the J gene end by 7 bases; junction bases not matched to a gene: 7. CDR3: CASRGQGRQEQYF. DNA of the CDR3: TGTGCCAGCAGGGGACAGGGACGCCAAGAGCAGTACTTC.

This clone occurred a few times. The chain uses TRBV27 and TRBJ1-1; 7 bases agree with TRBD1. The CDR3 loop spans 13 amino acids. Trimming took 11 bases from V and 0 from J; bases not matched to a gene: 6. From germline, CDR1 is MNHEY and CDR2 SMNVEV (reference sequence). This CDR3 reads CAERTGMNTEAFF. In DNA, the CDR3 is TGTGCCGAAAGGACAGGAATGAACACTGAAGCTTTCTTT.

This clone was found a few times. The CDR3 nucleotides are TGTGCCAGCACAACAGGGTCCGGTGAAAAACTGTTTTTT. This codes for CASTTGSGEKLFF. This sequence joins TRBV12-3 or TRBV12-4 and TRBJ1-4, with D possibly TRBD1 on 6 matching bases. The ends were cut back, 7 bases at V and 7 bases at J, with 13 bases in the middle. The length of the CDR3 is 13 residues.

This clone was seen a handful of times. The V call is TRBV28, the J call TRBJ2-2, with a weak D call TRBD1 (5 bases). The CDR3 has 14 amino acids. Trimming took off 5 bases at V and 1 base at J, with 8 bases between the two ends. The germline gives CDR1 MDHEN, CDR2 SYDVKM. The CDR3 nucleotides are TGTGCCAGCAGTAGAGGACAGAACACCGGGGAGCTGTTTTTT. Amino acids: CASSRGQNTGELFF.

J is TRBJ1-3 and V is TRBV5-1, with TRBD1 identical over 7 bases. The CDR3 loop spans 17 amino acids. The germline V gene encodes CDR1 SGHRS and CDR2 YFSETQ. V dropped 4 bases and J dropped 0; count of bases not matched to a gene: 10. CDR3 protein: CASSRGQAYLSGNTIYF. CDR3 nucleotide sequence: TGCGCCAGCAGCCGCGGACAGGCCTACCTCTCTGGAAACACCATATATTTT.

This rearrangement joins TRBV5-1 to TRBJ2-2; 8 bases line up with TRBD1. Trimming took 5 bases from V and 5 from J; bases not matched to a gene: 11. In germline, CDR1 is SGHRS, CDR2 YFSETQ. This CDR3 spans 16 amino acids. The CDR3 sequence is CASSNVQDRVTGELFF. The DNA for the CDR3 is TGCGCCAGCAGTAATGTTCAGGACAGGGTTACCGGGGAGCTGTTTTTT.

The rearrangement joins TRBV3-1 (or the pseudogene TRBV3-2) to TRBJ1-1; a possible D gene is TRBD1 (6 bases). CDR3 size: 12 residues. The ends were cut back, 4 bases at V and 3 bases at J, with 6 bases in the middle. Looked up from germline, CDR1 is LGHDT and CDR2 is YNNKEL (reference sequence). The CDR3 nucleotides are TGTGCCAGCAGCCGACAGGACACTGAAGCTTTCTTT. Protein: CASSRQDTEAFF.

The genes are TRBV5-1 and TRBJ1-6; TRBD1 might be the D (6 bases). The V gene lost 4 bases and the J gene lost 6 bases, with 11 bases spanning the gap. Germline V gives CDR1 SGHRS, CDR2 YFSETQ. The CDR3 sequence is 14 residues long. The CDR3 spells CASSPGQPNSPLHF. As DNA, the CDR3 is TGCGCCAGCAGCCCTGGACAGCCTAATTCACCCCTCCACTTT.

V and J are TRBV18 and TRBJ2-1, with TRBD2 identical over 11 bases. CDR1 is KGHSH and CDR2 is LQKENI in the germline V gene. CDR3 length equals 16 residues. The ends lost 3 bases at V and 6 bases at J; junction bases unmatched: 7. The CDR3, as DNA: TGTGCCAGCTCACCGACGAGCACTAGCGGGAGCAATGAGCAGTTCTTC. This translates into CASSPTSTSGSNEQFF.

This clone was seen just once. V usage is TRBV6-1 and J usage is TRBJ2-7, with 8 bases matching TRBD2. Germline V CDR1 and CDR2: MNHNS, SASEGT. V lost 0 bases and J lost 3; bases outside the gene matches: 4. This CDR3 spans 15 amino acids. CDR3 bases: TGTGCCAGCAGTGAAGCCACTAGCGGCTTCTACGAGCAGTACTTC. The encoded protein is CASSEATSGFYEQYF.

The gene calls are TRBV18 and TRBJ2-7; possible D gene TRBD2, 6 bases. The CDR3 is 16 residues long. From germline, CDR1 is KGHSH and CDR2 LQKENI. Trimming removed 2 bases at V and 3 bases at J, with 17 bases between. CDR3: CASSPTIAEPGYEQYF. In nucleotides, the CDR3 is TGTGCCAGCTCACCAACAATAGCGGAACCGGGCTACGAGCAGTACTTC.

This chain joins TRBV19 and TRBJ1-5; D not certain. Deletions cut 6 bases from V and 1 base from J, with 13 bases between. Germline V lookup: CDR1 LNHDA, CDR2 SQIVND (reference sequence). This CDR3 contains 15 residues. CDR3: CASRGPAGSNQPQHF. DNA of the CDR3: TGTGCCAGTAGGGGCCCCGCGGGGAGCAATCAGCCCCAGCATTTT.

The CDR3 DNA reads TGTGCCAGTAGTCCGACAGGGGGCGCAACTAATGAAAAACTGTTTTTT. Translating gives CASSPTGGATNEKLFF. V and J are TRBV19 and TRBJ1-4; 10 bases agree with TRBD1. The CDR3 covers 16 residues. The germline V gene has CDR1 LNHDA and CDR2 SQIVND (reference sequence). The V gene end was trimmed by 5 bases and the J gene end by 0 bases; junction bases not matched to a gene: 3.

V gene TRBV21-1 combines with J gene TRBJ2-3; TRBD2 is taken as the D call from the table, unchecked against the DNA. TRBV21-1 is described as a pseudogene. The CDR3 is 17 residues long. In nucleotides, the CDR3 is TGTGCCAGCAGCAAAGGAAGACTAGCCCCCTCAGATTATACGCAGTATTTT. Its translation is CASSKGRLAPSDYTQYF.

The chain links TRBV10-3 to TRBJ1-5; 9 nucleotides align to TRBD1. There are 16 residues in the CDR3. Germline assignment: CDR1 ENHRY and CDR2 SYGVKD. Germline trimming cut 2 bases from V and 4 bases from J; bases unmatched to any gene: 6. The CDR3 sequence is CAISEGRQGGNQPQHF. CDR3 sequence (DNA): TGTGCCATCAGTGAGGGGAGACAGGGGGGTAATCAGCCCCAGCATTTT.

The CDR3 coding sequence is TGTGCCAGCACCCAGGGGAGCCGTGGGTCACCCCTCCACTTT. Translating it yields CASTQGSRGSPLHF. This chain joins TRBV2 and TRBJ1-6; D might be TRBD1 (6 bases). The germline V gene has CDR1 SNHLY and CDR2 FYNNEI. The V and J ends lost 7 bases and 10 bases respectively, with 17 bases between them. The CDR3 sequence is 14 residues long.

The J gene is TRBJ1-6, the V gene TRBV4-1; TRBD1 might be the D (6 bases). The CDR3 totals 14 residues. The V end lost 2 bases, the J end lost 15 bases, and 17 bases lay between the germline ends. Germline V lookup: CDR1 MGHRA, CDR2 YSYEKL. CDR3 region: CASSQNTGLNDLHF. CDR3 sequence (DNA): TGCGCCAGCAGCCAAAACACAGGGCTTAATGACCTCCACTTT.